The subject of this entry is one T cell receptor beta chain. Antigen unknown. The CDR3 has 15 amino acids. The germline gives CDR1 SGDLS, CDR2 YYNGEE. The ends were cut back, 1 base at V and 5 bases at J, with 13 bases in the middle. These data originate in a study of cytomegalovirus exposure and HLA in healthy donors. Study-wide results and limits: Most TCR sequences were seen very rarely across donors, but some public TCRs occurred in many. Specificity of a few CMV-associated chains for CMV antigens was verified in vitro. There were about 160 TCR beta chains listed as cytomegalovirus-associated.

Data came from immunoSEQ multiplex PCR; TCRdb stores just in-frame clones and leaves some out. The profile shows some 130,000 clones, 70% to 90% of them singletons. Material: PBMCs. The V gene is TRBV9, the J gene TRBJ2-1; possible D gene TRBD2, 6 bases. The TCR was taken from a woman between 25 and 40 years old in good health and CMV-seronegative. The CDR3, as DNA: TGTGCCAGCAGCGTAAACTGGAGGGAAAACAATGAGCAGTTCTTC. Translated, it gives CASSVNWRENNEQFF.